This is a list of T cell receptor beta chains from one sample in a study of CD8+CD57+ T cells in acquired aplastic anemia. TCRdb re-derived calls from the reads in MiXCR, one entry per CDR3 protein. The sample carries roughly 260,000 distinct CDR3 sequences, 47% recorded once. Sequenced sample: sorted CD4+, CD8+, or CD8+CD57+ T cells (not recorded which) from PBMCs. These TCRs come from a human donor with aplastic anemia. Both conserved end residues are part of each CDR3. The order of the fields is CDR3 length, D gene, V gene, clone size, J gene, CDR3 protein, CDR3 DNA. A D gene is named only where the DNA matches it firmly. Only some rows state a clone size, as once, few, many or a class for expanded clones.

13,-,TRBV10-1,-,TRBJ2-1,CAGSSGLYNEQFF,TGTGCCGGCAGTAGTGGGTTGTACAATGAGCAGTTCTTC
15,TRBD1,TRBV11-2,many,TRBJ1-1,CASSLSHRTGYEAFF,TGTGCCAGCAGCTTATCCCACCGGACAGGGTATGAAGCTTTCTTT
14,TRBD1,TRBV7-8,many,TRBJ2-7,CASSSPGQFDEQYF,TGTGCCAGCAGCTCCCCGGGACAGTTCGACGAGCAGTACTTC
13,-,TRBV12-3/TRBV12-4,many,TRBJ1-1,CASSFSSAVTAFF,TGTGCCAGCAGTTTTAGTTCAGCGGTCACAGCTTTCTTT
15,-,TRBV12-5,many,TRBJ2-3,CASGFMGLGTDTQYF,TGTGCTAGTGGTTTCATGGGACTCGGCACAGATACGCAGTATTTT
17,-,TRBV15,-,TRBJ2-2,CATGEEADHRNTGELFF,TGTGCCACCGGGGAAGAGGCGGATCACAGAAACACCGGGGAGCTGTTTTTT
16,-,TRBV20-1,once,TRBJ2-6,CSATLQGGTGANVLTF,TGCAGTGCTACTTTACAGGGAGGGACTGGGGCCAACGTCCTGACTTTC
14,-,TRBV7-3,-,TRBJ1-1,CVSNLGSGNTEAFF,TGTGTCAGCAACCTCGGCTCTGGGAACACTGAAGCTTTCTTT
17,TRBD2,TRBV7-8,-,TRBJ2-3,CASSGSGTSGSTDTQYF,TGTGCCAGCAGCGGGTCCGGGACTAGCGGGAGCACAGATACGCAGTATTTT
15,-,TRBV19,-,TRBJ1-2,CAGSEAGRGGYGYTF,TGTGCCGGTAGCGAAGCAGGGAGGGGCGGCTATGGCTACACCTTC
17,-,TRBV19,-,TRBJ1-2,CASSKASGSTRRYGYTF,TGTGCCAGTAGTAAGGCTTCCGGGTCAACAAGGCGCTATGGCTACACCTTC
13,-,TRBV29-1,-,TRBJ1-1,CSVEGTENTEAFF,TGCAGCGTTGAAGGGACAGAGAACACTGAAGCTTTCTTT
15,-,TRBV3-1,few,TRBJ2-7,CASSQVGGANYEQYF,TGTGCCAGCAGCCAAGTAGGCGGTGCAAACTACGAGCAGTACTTC
13,-,TRBV9,few,TRBJ1-1,CASSVQGGTEALF,TGTGCCAGCAGCGTACAGGGCGGAACTGAAGCTCTCTTT
13,-,TRBV20-1,-,TRBJ2-7,CSARAGGHYEQYF,TGCAGTGCTAGAGCAGGGGGGCACTACGAGCAGTACTTC
16,-,TRBV7-8,many,TRBJ2-1,CASSYRQSVSYNEQFF,TGTGCCAGCAGCTACCGACAGTCTGTTTCCTACAATGAGCAGTTCTTC
13,-,TRBV7-6,many,TRBJ1-1,CASSLWENTEAFF,TGTGCCAGCAGCTTATGGGAGAACACTGAAGCTTTCTTT
15,TRBD2,TRBV10-3,-,TRBJ2-7,CASSGGSGGYNEQYF,TGTGCCAGCAGTGGGGGGAGCGGGGGTTACAATGAGCAGTACTTC
17,TRBD2,TRBV5-6,many,TRBJ2-1,CASTGGGAGIVRNEQFF,TGTGCCAGCACCGGGGGGGGCGCGGGGATAGTGCGCAATGAGCAGTTCTTC
14,TRBD1,TRBV20-1,-,TRBJ1-2,CSAREAGGHCGYTF,TGCAGTGCTAGAGAAGCAGGGGGGCACTGTGGCTACACCTTC
15,TRBD2,TRBV5-4,-,TRBJ2-7,CASSTSGRPTYEQHF,TGTGCCAGCAGTACTAGCGGGAGGCCTACCTACGAGCAGCACTTC
12,-,TRBV10-3,few,TRBJ1-2,CAISANEYGYTF,TGTGCCATCAGTGCCAATGAGTATGGCTACACCTTC
14,-,TRBV4-2,many,TRBJ1-1,CAARDTRRDTEAFF,TGTGCCGCTAGGGACACCAGACGGGACACTGAAGCTTTCTTT
17,-,TRBV5-8,few,TRBJ2-1,CASSQEGPLSSYNEQFF,TGTGCCAGCAGCCAAGAAGGACCCCTTAGCTCCTACAATGAGCAGTTCTTC
12,-,TRBV29-1,once,TRBJ1-1,CSGDRMNTEALF,TGCAGCGGGGATAGAATGAACACTGAAGCTCTCTTT
14,-,TRBV6-2/TRBV6-3,-,TRBJ2-7,CASSYSQVTYEQYF,TGTGCCAGCAGTTACTCGCAGGTCACCTACGAGCAGTACTTC
12,-,TRBV3-1,-,TRBJ1-5,CASSPQGQPQHF,TGTGCCAGCAGCCCCCAGGGGCAGCCCCAGCATTTT
18,TRBD1,TRBV10-1,many,TRBJ2-3,CASSVGTGGLPCTDTQYF,TGCGCCAGCAGTGTCGGGACAGGGGGCTTGCCGTGCACAGATACGCAGTATTTT
14,TRBD2,TRBV2,-,TRBJ2-5,CASSFASGAETQYF,TGTGCCAGCAGCTTCGCTAGCGGGGCTGAGACCCAGTACTTC
12,-,TRBV7-9,many,TRBJ1-1,CASSQGPTEAFF,TGTGCCAGCAGCCAGGGACCCACTGAAGCTTTCTTT
15,-,TRBV11-2,-,TRBJ1-1,CASSLLAVRDTEAFF,TGTGCCAGCAGCTTACTGGCAGTTAGGGACACTGAAGCTTTCTTT